This T cell receptor (beta chain) stems from a study of shared clonotypes between healthy human individuals. Broader study findings: Few donors restricted represented genetic and exposure-history diversity. An effect of sequencing depth on clonotype sharing among donors was expected.

Unsorted material relied on approximately 89 million PBMCs as the source of genomic DNA. Regarding this clone: The antigen remains undetermined.

The CDR3 runs 15 residues. V shed 2 bases, J shed 8 bases, and the junction held 6 bases outside the gene matches. CDR1 MNHEY and CDR2 SMNVEV come from the germline V gene (reference sequence). A deep-level run was used for the assay. The table came from immunoSEQ multiplex PCR; TCRdb's copy has only in-frame clones and leaves some out. The sample includes hundreds of thousands of clones, roughly 83% of them seen just once. The TCR comes from a woman between 40 and 55 years old in good health. Some clones in this sample may be carry-over from other donors' samples. The sample taken for sequencing was PBMCs. The rearrangement links TRBV27 to TRBJ2-1, with 10 nucleotides matching TRBD2. In nucleotides, the CDR3 is TGTGCCAGCAGTTTAGAGCGGGAGGGCCCTCATGAGCAGTTCTTC. Translation: CASSLEREGPHEQFF.